This T cell receptor (beta chain) stems from a study of Ad26.COV2.S vaccination and SARS-CoV-2 variants. Overall study context: Intramuscular Ad26.COV2.S at 5x10^10 or 1x10^11 viral particles.

Study conclusions and caveats: Substantial breadth in spike-specific CD8+ and CD4+ T cell responses was reportedly seen after vaccination. It was found that vaccine and placebo recipients had similar non-spike TCR breadth. Total T cell responses may have been underestimated by the TCR breadth and depth analyses.

Assay used: immunoSEQ multiplex PCR; TCRdb lists only in-frame clones, some missing. The table has hundreds of thousands of clones, 70% to 90% seen once; the top ten hold roughly 1.5%. The treatment is: about 20 received Ad26.COV2.S at low or high dose, single or two shots; 5 received placebo; per-sample allocation not given. Sampling occurred on day 63 after the first vaccine or placebo injection. Remarks on this clone: Its antigen remains unidentified.

Germline V gene sequence: CDR1 SGHTA, CDR2 FQGNSA. Trimming took off 4 bases at V and 4 bases at J, with 16 bases between the two ends. This CDR3 contains 15 residues. The chain combines TRBV7-2 with TRBJ1-1; D gene ambiguous. The specimen comprised peripheral blood, sampled in a trial of Ad26.COV2.S vaccine versus placebo. This TCR was sampled from a person between 18 and 65 years old who received the Ad26.COV2.S COVID-19 vaccine or a placebo. CDR3 in amino acids: CASSSLGFEGTEAFF. The CDR3 nucleotides are TGTGCCAGCAGCTCCTTGGGTTTCGAGGGCACTGAAGCTTTCTTT.